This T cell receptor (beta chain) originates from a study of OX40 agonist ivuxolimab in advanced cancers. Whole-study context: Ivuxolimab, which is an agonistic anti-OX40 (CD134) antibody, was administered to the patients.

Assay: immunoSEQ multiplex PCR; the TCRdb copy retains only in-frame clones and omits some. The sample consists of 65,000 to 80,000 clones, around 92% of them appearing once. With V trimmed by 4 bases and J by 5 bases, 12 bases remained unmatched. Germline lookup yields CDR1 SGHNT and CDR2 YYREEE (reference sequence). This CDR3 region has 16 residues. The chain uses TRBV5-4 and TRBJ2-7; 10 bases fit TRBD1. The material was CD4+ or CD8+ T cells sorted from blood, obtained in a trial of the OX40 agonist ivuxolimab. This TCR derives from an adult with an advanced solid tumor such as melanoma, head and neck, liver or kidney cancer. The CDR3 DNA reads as TGTGCCAGCAGCGGGTTACGGACAGGGGGATCCCACGAGCAGTACTTC. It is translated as CASSGLRTGGSHEQYF. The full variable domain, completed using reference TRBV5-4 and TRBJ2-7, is ETGVTQSPTHLIKTRGQQVTLRCSSQSGHNTVSWYQQALGQGPQFIFQYYREEENGRGNFPPRFSGLQFPNYSSELNVNALELDDSALYLCASSGLRTGGSHEQYFGPGTRLTVT.